This T cell receptor beta chain was obtained from a study of lymphopenia after photon versus proton radiotherapy (dated by TCRdb to the late 2010s). Background on the whole study: The immunological effects of photon versus proton radiation therapy were compared in patients with gastrointestinal tumors who developed high-grade lymphopenia. The goal of the study was to describe how the two radiation modalities differ in their effects on the immune system. A cohort of approximately 20 patients with gastrointestinal tumors who received either photon or proton therapy and subsequently developed lymphopenia was included.

As for this clone: The antigen this receptor binds is unknown. No clone much larger than this one lies a single base away; base qualities are absent.

Per the germline V gene (reference sequence), SEHNR is the CDR1 and FQNEAQ is the CDR2. A distance of 11 bases separates the germline ends of V and J, which lose 8 bases and 3 bases respectively. Taken from cysteine to phenylalanine, the CDR3 has 12 residues. The DNA shown is the 36-base CDR3, in frame from base 1. General findings and caveats noted by the study authors: Across the cohort, a larger post-nadir drop in TCR diversity was inversely correlated with overall survival time among patients who died. Proton-treated patients stayed relatively stable during treatment, while photon-treated patients lost naive T cells and TCR diversity and gained effector/memory populations. After the lymphocyte count nadir, oligoclonal expansion, especially of CD8+ Temra cells, was observed in photon-treated repertoires, and the drop in diversity was driven by this expansion. The survival association was examined only in patients who died, and the authors described better survival with proton therapy as a possibility, not as a demonstrated result.

Libraries came from the immunoSEQ multiplex PCR assay. Alongside multiparametric flow cytometry, deep sequencing of rearranged TCR beta loci was used to profile the T cell repertoires. Here the immuneACCESS table is served through TCRdb, limited to in-frame sequences with V and J called. Missing clones are a known gap in these copies; in checked studies unresolved V genes cover under half, and the rest lacks a known reason. Within this sample are around 55,000 clones, with about 81% of them counted one time only. The ten largest clones add up to roughly 2% of the sample. This TCR derives from a man aged 60 to 75 with pancreatic cancer. Sequencing was performed on peripheral blood, taken from a patient treated with proton-based radiotherapy. The V and J genes are TRBV7-9 and TRBJ2-7; the D region is possibly TRBD1 or TRBD2, each matching across 5 bases. The CDR3 here reads CASGGRGYEQYF. The sequence in DNA is TGTGCCAGCGGGGGAAGGGGCTACGAGCAGTACTTC.